This TCR beta chain was captured in a study of Graves' ophthalmopathy and Graves' hyperthyroidism. The authors amplified TCR beta CDR3 regions from RNA transcripts. A first-round RT-PCR used HTBI primers, followed by a second-round multiplex PCR. Each CDR3 protein is one row after TCRdb ran MiXCR on the multiplex PCR reads. In the table there are some 350,000 distinct CDR3 sequences, about a sixth of which are singletons. Study observations and caveats: Progression of ophthalmopathy was predicted by the model with 70% to 71% sensitivity and around 77% specificity. Discrimination between ophthalmopathy and stable hyperthyroidism by a 13-signature model showed 87.88% sensitivity and 70% to 82% specificity.

Hyperthyroidism in these 18- to 65-year-old patients was newly diagnosed, lasting under 2 months. Details on this clonotype: Its cognate antigen is unknown.

The sequence derives from an adult woman with stable Graves' hyperthyroidism. The sequenced material came from peripheral blood.

CDR3 amino acids: CASSLEASGAYTEAFF. CDR3 bases: TGTGCCAGCAGCTTAGAGGCTTCTGGGGCCTACACTGAAGCTTTCTTT. V is TRBV7-8 and J is TRBJ1-1, with D maybe TRBD1 (5 bases). Germline V gene lookup returns CDR1 SGHVS and CDR2 FQNEAQ. The CDR3 has 16 amino acids. V gave up 1 base and J gave up 3 bases, with 15 bases separating them.